This TCR beta chain was sequenced during a study of blood T cell repertoires in COVID-19. Study-wide background: Samples representing acute and convalescent COVID-19 were sourced from the United States, Italy and Spain.

CDR3 length equals 17 residues. Germline assignment: CDR1 MDHEN and CDR2 SYDVKM. V lost 3 bases, J lost 5 bases, and 11 bases stayed unmatched. Clones were read by immunoSEQ multiplex PCR, and TCRdb kept only the in-frame ones, dropping some. This table has over 150,000 clones, approximately 83% appearing once. The TCR sequence derives from a woman aged 55-69 years with acute or convalescent COVID-19. The specimen sequenced was peripheral blood. J is TRBJ1-4 and V is TRBV28; 8 bases align to TRBD1. CDR3 DNA: TGTGCCAGCAGTTTGACAGGGGCCAGTTGGTTGAATGAAAAACTGTTTTTT. It codes for CASSLTGASWLNEKLFF.